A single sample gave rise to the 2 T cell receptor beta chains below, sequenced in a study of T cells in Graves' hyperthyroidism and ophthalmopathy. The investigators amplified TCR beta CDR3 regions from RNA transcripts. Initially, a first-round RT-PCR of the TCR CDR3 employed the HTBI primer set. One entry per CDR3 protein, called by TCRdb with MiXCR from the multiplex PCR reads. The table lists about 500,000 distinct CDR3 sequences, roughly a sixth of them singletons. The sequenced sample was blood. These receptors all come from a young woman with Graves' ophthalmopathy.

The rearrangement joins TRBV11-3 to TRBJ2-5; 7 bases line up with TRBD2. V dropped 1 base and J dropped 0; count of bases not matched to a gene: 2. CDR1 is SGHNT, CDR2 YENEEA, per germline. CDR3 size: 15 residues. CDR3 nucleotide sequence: TGTGCCAGCAGCTTAGTCGGGGGGAACCAAGAGACCCAGTACTTC. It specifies CASSLVGGNQETQYF.

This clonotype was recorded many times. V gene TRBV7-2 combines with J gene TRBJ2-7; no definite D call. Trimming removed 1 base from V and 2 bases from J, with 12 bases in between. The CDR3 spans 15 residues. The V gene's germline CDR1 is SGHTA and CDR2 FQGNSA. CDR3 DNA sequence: TGTGCCAGCAGCTTAGTAGGCAAAGCCACCTACGAGCAGTACTTC. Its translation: CASSLVGKATYEQYF.